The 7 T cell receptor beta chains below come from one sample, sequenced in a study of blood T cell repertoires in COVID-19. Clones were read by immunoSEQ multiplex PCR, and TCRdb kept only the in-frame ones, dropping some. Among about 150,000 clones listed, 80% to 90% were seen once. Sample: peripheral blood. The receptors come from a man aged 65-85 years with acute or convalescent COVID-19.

CDR3: CASSQADSYGYTF. The CDR3 DNA sequence: TGTGCCAGCAGCCAAGCGGACAGCTATGGCTACACCTTC. V is TRBV3-1 (or the pseudogene TRBV3-2) and J is TRBJ1-2, with D possibly matching TRBD1 (6 bases). The V gene lost 1 base and the J gene lost 4 bases, with 7 bases spanning the gap. CDR1 and CDR2 (germline): LGHDT, YNNKEL (reference sequence). There are 13 residues in the CDR3.

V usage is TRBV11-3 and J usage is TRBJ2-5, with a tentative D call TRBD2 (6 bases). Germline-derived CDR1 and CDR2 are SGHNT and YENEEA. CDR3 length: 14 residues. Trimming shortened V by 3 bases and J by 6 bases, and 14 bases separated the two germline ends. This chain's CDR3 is CASSLGRGTQTQYF. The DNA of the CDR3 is TGTGCCAGCAGCTTGGGACGGGGGACGCAGACCCAGTACTTC.

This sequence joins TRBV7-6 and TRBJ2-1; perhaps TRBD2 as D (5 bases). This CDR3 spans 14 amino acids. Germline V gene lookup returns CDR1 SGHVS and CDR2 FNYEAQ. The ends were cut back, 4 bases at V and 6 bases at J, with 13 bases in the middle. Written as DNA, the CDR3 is TGTGCCAGCAGCTCAACACGGGGAACCAATGAGCAGTTCTTC. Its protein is CASSSTRGTNEQFF.

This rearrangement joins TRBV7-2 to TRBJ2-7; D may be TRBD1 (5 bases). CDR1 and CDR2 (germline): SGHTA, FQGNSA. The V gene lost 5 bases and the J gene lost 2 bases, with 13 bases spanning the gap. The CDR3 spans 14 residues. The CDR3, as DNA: TGTGCCAGCAGCATCAGGGCACCCCCCTACGAGCAGTACTTC. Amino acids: CASSIRAPPYEQYF.

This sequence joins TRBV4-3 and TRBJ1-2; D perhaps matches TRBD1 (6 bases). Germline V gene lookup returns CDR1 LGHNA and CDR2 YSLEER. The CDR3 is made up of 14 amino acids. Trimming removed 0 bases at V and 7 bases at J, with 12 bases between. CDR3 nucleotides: TGCGCCAGCAGCCAAGATACAGGGAGCAGTGGCTACACCTTC. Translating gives CASSQDTGSSGYTF.

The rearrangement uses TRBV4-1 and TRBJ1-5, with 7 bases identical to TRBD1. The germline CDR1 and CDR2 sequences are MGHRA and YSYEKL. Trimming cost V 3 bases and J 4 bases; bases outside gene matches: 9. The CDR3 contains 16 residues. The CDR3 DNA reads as TGCGCCAGCAGCCACCTTCTCGGGACAGATAATCAGCCCCAGCATTTT. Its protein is CASSHLLGTDNQPQHF.

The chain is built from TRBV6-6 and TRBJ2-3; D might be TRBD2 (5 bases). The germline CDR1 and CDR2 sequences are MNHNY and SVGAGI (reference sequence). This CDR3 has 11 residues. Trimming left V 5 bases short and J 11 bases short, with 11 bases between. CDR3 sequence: CASSTREGQYF. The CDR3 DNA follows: TGTGCCAGCAGTACCAGAGAGGGGCAGTATTTT.